The T cell receptor beta chain described here comes from a study of blood T cell repertoires in COVID-19. Generated by immunoSEQ multiplex PCR, the TCRdb table keeps only in-frame clones and is missing some. The sample has 200,000 or so clones, approximately 86% seen once. The CDR3 has 16 amino acids. V dropped 0 bases and J dropped 6 bases, with 16 bases sitting between them. CDR1 is MNHEY and CDR2 is SVGAGI in the germline V gene. The sequence was collected from a man between 60 and 75 years old with acute or convalescent COVID-19. What was sequenced was peripheral blood. The V call is TRBV6-5, the J call TRBJ2-3, with TRBD1 as a possible D gene (6 bases). This chain's CDR3 is CASSYSGGPLADTQYF. CDR3 bases: TGTGCCAGCAGTTACTCTGGGGGCCCCCTGGCGGATACGCAGTATTTT.